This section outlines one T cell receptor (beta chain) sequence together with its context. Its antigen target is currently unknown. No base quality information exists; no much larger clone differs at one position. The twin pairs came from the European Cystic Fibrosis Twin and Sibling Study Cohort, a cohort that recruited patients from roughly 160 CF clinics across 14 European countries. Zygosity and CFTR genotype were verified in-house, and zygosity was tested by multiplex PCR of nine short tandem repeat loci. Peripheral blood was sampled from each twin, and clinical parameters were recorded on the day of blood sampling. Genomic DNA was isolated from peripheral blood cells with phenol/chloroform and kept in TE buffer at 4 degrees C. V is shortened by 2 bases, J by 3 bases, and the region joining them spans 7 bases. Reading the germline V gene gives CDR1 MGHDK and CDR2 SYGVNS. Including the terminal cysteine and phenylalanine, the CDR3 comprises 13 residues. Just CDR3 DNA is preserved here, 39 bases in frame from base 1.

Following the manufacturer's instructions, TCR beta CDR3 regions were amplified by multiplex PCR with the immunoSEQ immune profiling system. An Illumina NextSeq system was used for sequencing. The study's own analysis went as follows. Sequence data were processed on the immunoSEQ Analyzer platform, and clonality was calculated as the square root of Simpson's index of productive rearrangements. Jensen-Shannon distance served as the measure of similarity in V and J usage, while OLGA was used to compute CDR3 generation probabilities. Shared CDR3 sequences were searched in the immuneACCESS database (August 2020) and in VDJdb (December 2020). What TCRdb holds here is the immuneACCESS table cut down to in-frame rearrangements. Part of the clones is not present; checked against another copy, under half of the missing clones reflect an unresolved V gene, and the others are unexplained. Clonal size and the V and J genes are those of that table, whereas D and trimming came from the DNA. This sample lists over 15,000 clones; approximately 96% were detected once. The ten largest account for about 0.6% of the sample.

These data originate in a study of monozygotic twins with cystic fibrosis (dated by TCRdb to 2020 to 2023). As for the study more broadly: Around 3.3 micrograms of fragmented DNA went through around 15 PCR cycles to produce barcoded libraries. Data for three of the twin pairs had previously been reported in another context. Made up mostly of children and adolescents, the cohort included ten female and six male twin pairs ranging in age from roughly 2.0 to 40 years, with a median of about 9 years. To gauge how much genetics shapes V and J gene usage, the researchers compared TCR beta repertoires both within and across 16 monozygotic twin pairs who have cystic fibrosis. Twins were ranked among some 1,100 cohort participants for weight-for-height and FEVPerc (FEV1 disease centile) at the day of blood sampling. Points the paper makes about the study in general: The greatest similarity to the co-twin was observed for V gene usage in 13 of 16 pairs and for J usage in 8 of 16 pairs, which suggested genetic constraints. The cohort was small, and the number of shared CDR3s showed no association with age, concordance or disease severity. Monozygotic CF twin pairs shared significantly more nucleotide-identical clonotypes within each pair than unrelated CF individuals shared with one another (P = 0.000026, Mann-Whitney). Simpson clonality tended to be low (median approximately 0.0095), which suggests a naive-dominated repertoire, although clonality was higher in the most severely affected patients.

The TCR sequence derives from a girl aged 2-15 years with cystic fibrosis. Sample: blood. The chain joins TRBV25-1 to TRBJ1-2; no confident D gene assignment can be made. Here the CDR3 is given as CASSETADYGYTF. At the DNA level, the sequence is TGTGCCAGCAGTGAAACAGCAGACTATGGCTACACCTTC.